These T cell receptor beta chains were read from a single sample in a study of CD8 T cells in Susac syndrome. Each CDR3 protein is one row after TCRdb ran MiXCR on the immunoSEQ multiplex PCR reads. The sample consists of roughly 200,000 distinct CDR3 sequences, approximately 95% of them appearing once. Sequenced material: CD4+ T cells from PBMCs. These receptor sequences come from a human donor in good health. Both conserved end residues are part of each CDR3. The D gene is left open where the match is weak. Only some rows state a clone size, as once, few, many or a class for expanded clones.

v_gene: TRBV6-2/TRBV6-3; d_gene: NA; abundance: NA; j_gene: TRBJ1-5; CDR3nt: TGTGCCAGCAGTTACTTGTGGGAAGATCAGCCCCAGCATTTT; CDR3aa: CASSYLWEDQPQHF
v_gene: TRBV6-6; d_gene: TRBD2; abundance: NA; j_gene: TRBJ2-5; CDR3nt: TGTGCCAGCAGTACCCGGACTAGCGCGAAAGAGACCCAGTACTTC; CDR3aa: CASSTRTSAKETQYF
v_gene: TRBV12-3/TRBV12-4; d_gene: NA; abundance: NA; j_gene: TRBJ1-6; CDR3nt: TGTGCCAGCAGTATCTTAAGGGCTAATTCACCCCTCCACTTT; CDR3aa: CASSILRANSPLHF
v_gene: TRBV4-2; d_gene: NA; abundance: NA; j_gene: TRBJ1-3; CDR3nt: TGTGCCAGCAGCCAGTCTCCGGGAGCCTCTGGAAACACCATATATTTT; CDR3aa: CASSQSPGASGNTIYF
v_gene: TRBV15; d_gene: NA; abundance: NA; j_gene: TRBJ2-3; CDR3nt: TGTGCCACCAGCAGCGGTTACACAGATACGCAGTATTTT; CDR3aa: CATSSGYTDTQYF
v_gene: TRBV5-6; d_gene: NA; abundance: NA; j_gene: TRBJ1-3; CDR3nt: TGTGCCAGCAGCTACCGACAAAGGGCTGGAAACACCATATATTTT; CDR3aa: CASSYRQRAGNTIYF
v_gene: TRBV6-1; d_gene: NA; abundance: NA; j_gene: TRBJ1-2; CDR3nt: TGTGCCAGCAGTGAAGGACTGCCTGGCTACACCTTC; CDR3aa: CASSEGLPGYTF
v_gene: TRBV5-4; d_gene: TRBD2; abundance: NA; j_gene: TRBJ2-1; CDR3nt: TGTGCCAGCAGCTGGAAGAGAGCGGGGGGCTACAATGAGCAGTTCTTC; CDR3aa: CASSWKRAGGYNEQFF
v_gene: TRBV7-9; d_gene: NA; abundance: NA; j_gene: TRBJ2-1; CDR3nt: TGTGCCAGCAGGCAGGGGGGGTCCTACAATGAGCAGTTCTTC; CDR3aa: CASRQGGSYNEQFF
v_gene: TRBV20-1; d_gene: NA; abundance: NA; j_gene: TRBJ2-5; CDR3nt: TGCAGTGCCGCGACTCCGGGGGTGGAGACCCAGTACTTC; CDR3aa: CSAATPGVETQYF
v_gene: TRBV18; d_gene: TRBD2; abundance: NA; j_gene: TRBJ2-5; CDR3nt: TGTGCCAGCTCACCACCGACAAGCGGGAGAGGGACCCAGTACTTC; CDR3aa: CASSPPTSGRGTQYF
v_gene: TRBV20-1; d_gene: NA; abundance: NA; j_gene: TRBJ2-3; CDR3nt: TGCAGTGCTAGCGACAGATCCACAGATACGCAGTATTTT; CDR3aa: CSASDRSTDTQYF
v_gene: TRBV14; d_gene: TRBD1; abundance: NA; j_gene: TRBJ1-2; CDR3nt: TGTGCCAGCAGCCAAGATCAGTGGGACAGTAATGGCTACACCTTC; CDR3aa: CASSQDQWDSNGYTF
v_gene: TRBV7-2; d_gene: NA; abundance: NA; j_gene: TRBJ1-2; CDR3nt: TGTGCCAGCAGCTTAGCCGGGGGAGGGTTCCATGGCTACACCTTC; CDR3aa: CASSLAGGGFHGYTF
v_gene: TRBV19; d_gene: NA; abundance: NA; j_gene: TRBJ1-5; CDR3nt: TGTGCCAGTAGCCTAGGGCAGGCCCGCGATCAGCCCCAGCATTTT; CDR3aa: CASSLGQARDQPQHF
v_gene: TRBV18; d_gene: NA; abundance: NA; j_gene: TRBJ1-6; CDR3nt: TGTGCCAGCTCACCTATGGAAGGGAATTCACCCCTCCACTTT; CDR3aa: CASSPMEGNSPLHF
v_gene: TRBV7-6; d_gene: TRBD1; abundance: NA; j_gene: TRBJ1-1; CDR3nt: TGTGCCAGCAGCGCAGGGGGTTCGAACACTGAAGCTTTCTTT; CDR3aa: CASSAGGSNTEAFF
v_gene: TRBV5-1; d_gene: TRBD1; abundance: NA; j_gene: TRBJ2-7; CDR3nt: TGCGCCAGCAGCTCCCCACCGGGACAGAAGCTCTTC; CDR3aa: CASSSPPGQKLF
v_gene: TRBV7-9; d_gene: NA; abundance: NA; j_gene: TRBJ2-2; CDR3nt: TGTGCCAGCAGCTTTACTGGGGGCGCGAGCACCGGGGAGCTGTTTTTT; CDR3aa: CASSFTGGASTGELFF
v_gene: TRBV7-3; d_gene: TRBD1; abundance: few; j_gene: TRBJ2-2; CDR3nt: TGTGCCAGCAGTCGGGACAGGGCGGGCACCGGGGAGCTGTTTTTT; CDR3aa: CASSRDRAGTGELFF
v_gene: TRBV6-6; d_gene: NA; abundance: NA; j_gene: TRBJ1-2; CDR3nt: TGTGCCAGCAGTTACGACAGGGGCTACACCTTC; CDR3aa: CASSYDRGYTF
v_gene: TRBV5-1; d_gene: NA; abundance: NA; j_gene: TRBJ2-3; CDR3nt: TGCGCCAGCAGCCTTGGAGGGACGCAGGTCACAGATACGCAGTATTTT; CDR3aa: CASSLGGTQVTDTQYF
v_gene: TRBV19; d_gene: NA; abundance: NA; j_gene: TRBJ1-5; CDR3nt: TGTGCCAGTAGTATGGGGAGCCTAAATCAGCCCCAGCATTTT; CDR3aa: CASSMGSLNQPQHF
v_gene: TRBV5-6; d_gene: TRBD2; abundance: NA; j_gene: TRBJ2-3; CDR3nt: TGTGCCAGCAGCTACTCAGGACATAGCGGGGATACGCAGTATTTT; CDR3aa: CASSYSGHSGDTQYF
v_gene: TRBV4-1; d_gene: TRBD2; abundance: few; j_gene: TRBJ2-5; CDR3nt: TGCGCCAGCAGCCAAGGGGAGGGGCTGGGGTACCAAGAGACCCAGTACTTC; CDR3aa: CASSQGEGLGYQETQYF
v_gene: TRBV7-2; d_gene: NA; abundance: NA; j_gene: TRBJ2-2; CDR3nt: TGTGCCAGCAGCTTAGCGCGGGTCGCCGGGGAGCTGTTTTTT; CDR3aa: CASSLARVAGELFF